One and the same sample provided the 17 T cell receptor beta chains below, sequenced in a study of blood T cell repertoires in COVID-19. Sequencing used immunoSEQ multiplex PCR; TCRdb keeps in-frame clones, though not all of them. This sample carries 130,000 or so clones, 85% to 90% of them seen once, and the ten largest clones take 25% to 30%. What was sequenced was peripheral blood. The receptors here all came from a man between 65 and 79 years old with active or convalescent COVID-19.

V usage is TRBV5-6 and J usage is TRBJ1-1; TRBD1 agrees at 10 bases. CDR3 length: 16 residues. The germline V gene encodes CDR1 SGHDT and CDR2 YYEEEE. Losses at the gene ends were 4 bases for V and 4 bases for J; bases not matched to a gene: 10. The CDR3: CASSDRTGGVRTEAFF. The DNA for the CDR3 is TGTGCCAGCAGCGATAGGACAGGGGGTGTGCGCACTGAAGCTTTCTTT.

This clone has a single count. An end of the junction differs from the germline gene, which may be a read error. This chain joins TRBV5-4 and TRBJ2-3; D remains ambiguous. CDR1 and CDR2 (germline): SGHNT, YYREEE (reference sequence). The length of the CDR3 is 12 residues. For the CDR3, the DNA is TGTGCCAGCAGCTTGGATCTGGGCCATGGATTTTTT. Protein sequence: CASSLDLGHGFF.

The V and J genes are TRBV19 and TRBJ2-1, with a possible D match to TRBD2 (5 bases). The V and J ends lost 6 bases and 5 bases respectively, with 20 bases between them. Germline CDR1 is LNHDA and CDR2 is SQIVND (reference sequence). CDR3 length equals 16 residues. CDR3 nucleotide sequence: TGTGCCAGTAGCCCACTAGTGGGTAGGTTGGACAATGAGCAGTTCTTC. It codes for CASSPLVGRLDNEQFF.

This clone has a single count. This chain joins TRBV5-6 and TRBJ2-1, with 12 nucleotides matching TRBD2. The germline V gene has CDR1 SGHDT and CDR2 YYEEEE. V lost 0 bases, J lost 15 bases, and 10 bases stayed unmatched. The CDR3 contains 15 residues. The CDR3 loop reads CASSLGELAGGVRFF. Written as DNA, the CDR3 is TGTGCCAGCAGCTTGGGAGAACTAGCGGGAGGAGTGCGGTTCTTC. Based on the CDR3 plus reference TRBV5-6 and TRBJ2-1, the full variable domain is DAGVTQSPTHLIKTRGQQVTLRCSPKSGHDTVSWYQQALGQGPQFIFQYYEEEERQRGNFPDRFSGHQFPNYSSELNVNALLLGDSALYLCASSLGELAGGVRFFGPGTRLTVL.

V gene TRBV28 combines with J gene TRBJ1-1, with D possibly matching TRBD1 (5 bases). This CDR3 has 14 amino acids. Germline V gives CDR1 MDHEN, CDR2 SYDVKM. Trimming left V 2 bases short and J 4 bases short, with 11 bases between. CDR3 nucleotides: TGTGCCAGCAGTTTAGTATGGGGGGGCACTGAAGCTTTCTTT. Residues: CASSLVWGGTEAFF.

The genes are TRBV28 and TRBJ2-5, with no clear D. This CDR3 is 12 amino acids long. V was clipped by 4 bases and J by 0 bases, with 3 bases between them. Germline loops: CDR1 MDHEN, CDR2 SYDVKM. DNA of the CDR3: TGTGCCAGCAGTTACAACCAAGAGACCCAGTACTTC. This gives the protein CASSYNQETQYF.

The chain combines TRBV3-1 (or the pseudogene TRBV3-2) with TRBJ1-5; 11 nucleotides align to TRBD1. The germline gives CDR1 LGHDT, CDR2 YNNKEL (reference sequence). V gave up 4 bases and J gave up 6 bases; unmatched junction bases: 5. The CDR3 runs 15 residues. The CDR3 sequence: CASSPRTGGSQPQHF. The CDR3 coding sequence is TGTGCCAGCAGCCCCCGGACAGGGGGCAGTCAGCCCCAGCATTTT.

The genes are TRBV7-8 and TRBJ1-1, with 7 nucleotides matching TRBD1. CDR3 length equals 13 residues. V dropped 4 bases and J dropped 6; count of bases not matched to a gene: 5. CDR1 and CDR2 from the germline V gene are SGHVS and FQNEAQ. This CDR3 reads CASSSRGLAEAFF. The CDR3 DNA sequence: TGTGCCAGCAGCTCGAGGGGGCTGGCTGAAGCTTTCTTT.

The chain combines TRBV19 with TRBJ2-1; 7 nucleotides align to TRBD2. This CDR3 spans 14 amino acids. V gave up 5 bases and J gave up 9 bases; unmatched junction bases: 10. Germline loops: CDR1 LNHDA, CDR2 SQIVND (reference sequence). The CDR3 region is CASSDGWEGFEQFF. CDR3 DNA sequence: TGTGCCAGTAGTGATGGGTGGGAGGGATTTGAGCAGTTCTTC.

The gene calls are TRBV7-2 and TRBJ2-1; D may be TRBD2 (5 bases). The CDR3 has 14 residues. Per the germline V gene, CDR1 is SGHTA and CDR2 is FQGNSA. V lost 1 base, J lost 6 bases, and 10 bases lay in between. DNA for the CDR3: TGTGCCAGCAGCTTAGAATTCACTAGCAATGAGCAGTTCTTC. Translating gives CASSLEFTSNEQFF.

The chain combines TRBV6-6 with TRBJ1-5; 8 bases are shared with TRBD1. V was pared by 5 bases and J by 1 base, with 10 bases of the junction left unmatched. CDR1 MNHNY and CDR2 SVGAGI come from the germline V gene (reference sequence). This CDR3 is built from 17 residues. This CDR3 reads CASSLPAGGPSNQPQHF. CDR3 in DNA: TGTGCCAGCAGTCTCCCCGCAGGGGGCCCGAGCAATCAGCCCCAGCATTTT.

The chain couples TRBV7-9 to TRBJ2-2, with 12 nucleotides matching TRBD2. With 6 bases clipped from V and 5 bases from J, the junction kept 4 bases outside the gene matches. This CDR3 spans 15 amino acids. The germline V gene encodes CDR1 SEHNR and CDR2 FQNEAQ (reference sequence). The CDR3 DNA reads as TGTGCCAGCAGTCGAGGGACTAGCGGGACCGGGGAGCTGTTTTTT. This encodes CASSRGTSGTGELFF. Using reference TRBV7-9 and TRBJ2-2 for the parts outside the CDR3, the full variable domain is DTGVSQNPRHKITKRGQNVTFRCDPISEHNRLYWYRQTLGQGPEFLTYFQNEAQLEKSRLLSDRFSAERPKGSFSTLEIQRTEQGDSAMYLCASSRGTSGTGELFFGEGSRLTVL.

The CDR3 sequence: CASSYSGARSYNEQFF. CDR3 DNA: TGTGCCAGCAGTTACTCGGGGGCCCGCTCCTACAATGAGCAGTTCTTC. This chain connects TRBV6-5 to TRBJ2-1; D might be TRBD1 (6 bases). V was clipped by 0 bases and J by 0 bases, with 9 bases between them. CDR1 and CDR2 (germline): MNHEY, SVGAGI. CDR3 length: 16 residues.

The CDR3 region has the DNA TGTGCCAGCAGGACCGGGGGGGGCACTGAAGCTTTCTTT. Its translation: CASRTGGGTEAFF. The J gene is TRBJ1-1, the V gene TRBV6-5; D possibly corresponds to TRBD1 (5 bases). The CDR3 has 13 residues. Germline CDR1 and CDR2: MNHEY and SVGAGI. V shed 6 bases and J shed 4 bases, with 12 bases lying between them.

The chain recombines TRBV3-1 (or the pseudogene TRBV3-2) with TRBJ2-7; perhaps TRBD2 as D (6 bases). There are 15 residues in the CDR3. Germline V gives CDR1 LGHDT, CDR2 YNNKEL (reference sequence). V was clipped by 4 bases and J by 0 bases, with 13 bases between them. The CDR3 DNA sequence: TGTGCCAGCAGCCCGGACTATCGAAGCTCCTACGAGCAGTACTTC. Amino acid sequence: CASSPDYRSSYEQYF.

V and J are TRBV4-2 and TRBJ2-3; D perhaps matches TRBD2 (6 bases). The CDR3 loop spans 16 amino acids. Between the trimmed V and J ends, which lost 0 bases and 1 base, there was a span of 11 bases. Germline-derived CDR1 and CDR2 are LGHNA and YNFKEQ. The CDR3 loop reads CASSQDQGGGTDTQYF. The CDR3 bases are TGTGCCAGCAGCCAAGACCAGGGCGGGGGCACAGATACGCAGTATTTT.

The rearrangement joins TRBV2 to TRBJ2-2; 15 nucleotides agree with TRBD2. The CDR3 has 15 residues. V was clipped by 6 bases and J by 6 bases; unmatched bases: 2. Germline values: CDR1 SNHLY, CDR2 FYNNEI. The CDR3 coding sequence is TGTGCCAGCAGCGGACTAGCGGGAGGGTCCGGGGAGCTGTTTTTT. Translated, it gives CASSGLAGGSGELFF. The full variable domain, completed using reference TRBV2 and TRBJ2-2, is EPEVTQTPSHQVTQMGQEVILRCVPISNHLYFYWYRQILGQKVEFLVSFYNNEISEKSEIFDDQFSVERPDGSNFTLKIRSTKLEDSAMYFCASSGLAGGSGELFFGEGSRLTVL.